This T cell receptor (beta chain) was captured by sequencing in a study of blood T cell repertoires in COVID-19. As for the study in general: From the United States, Italy and Spain came samples of acute and convalescent COVID-19. In each case, the material was cDNA or gDNA derived from T cells, B-cell-depleted T cells, or PBMCs.

Germline V gene data show CDR1 as LGHDT and CDR2 as YNNKEL (reference sequence). Trimming cost V 4 bases and J 3 bases, with 9 bases left between them. This CDR3 region has 13 residues. TCRdb keeps only in-frame clones here, not all; method: immunoSEQ multiplex PCR. The sample shows roughly 250,000 clones, 81% of them seen only once. Sequencing was carried out using peripheral blood. This TCR was sampled from a woman aged 60-75 years with active or convalescent COVID-19. This chain connects TRBV3-1 (or the pseudogene TRBV3-2) to TRBJ1-2; weak D call: TRBD1 (6 bases). CDR3 DNA: TGTGCCAGCAGCCTTGGACAGTACTATGGCTACACCTTC. This codes for CASSLGQYYGYTF.